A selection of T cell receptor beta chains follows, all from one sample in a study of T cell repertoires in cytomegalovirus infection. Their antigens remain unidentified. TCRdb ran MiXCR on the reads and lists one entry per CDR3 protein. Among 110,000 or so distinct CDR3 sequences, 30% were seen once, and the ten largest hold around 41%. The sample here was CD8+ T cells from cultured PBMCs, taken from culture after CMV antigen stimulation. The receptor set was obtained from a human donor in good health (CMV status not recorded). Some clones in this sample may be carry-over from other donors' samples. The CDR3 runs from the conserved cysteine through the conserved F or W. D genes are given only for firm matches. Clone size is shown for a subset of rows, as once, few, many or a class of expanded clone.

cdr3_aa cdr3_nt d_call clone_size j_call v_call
CTSRPQDLSSTDTQYF TGTACCAGCAGACCCCAGGACCTTTCTAGCACAGATACGCAGTATTTT NA NA TRBJ2-3 TRBV6-1
CASSLYYRDIQYF TGTGCCAGCAGTTTATATTACCGAGACATTCAGTACTTC NA few TRBJ2-4 TRBV27
CASSLSGRSSPLHF TGTGCCAGCAGTTTATCAGGGCGCAGCTCACCCCTCCACTTT NA NA TRBJ1-6 TRBV27
CASSSGSPYVEQYF TGTGCCAGCAGCTCCGGTAGTCCCTACGTCGAGCAGTACTTC NA NA TRBJ2-7 TRBV7-3
CASSVGLAHNEQFF TGTGCCAGCAGCGTGGGACTAGCACACAATGAGCAGTTCTTC TRBD2 NA TRBJ2-1 TRBV9
CASSTDRLHNEKLSF TGTGCCAGCAGCACTGACAGGCTCCATAATGAAAAACTGTCTTTT NA NA TRBJ1-4 TRBV7-3
CASSLGTGDGYTF TGTGCCAGCAGTTTAGGAACAGGAGATGGCTACACCTTC NA medium-sized TRBJ1-2 TRBV27
CASLRDISYNEQFF TGTGCCAGCCTCCGGGACATCTCCTACAATGAGCAGTTCTTC NA NA TRBJ2-1 TRBV6-2/TRBV6-3
CASSLDAEIWRQSPTNEKLFF TGTGCCAGCAGTTTAGATGCCGAGATTTGGAGACAGTCACCAACTAATGAAAAACTGTTTTTT NA few TRBJ1-4 TRBV12-3/TRBV12-4
CASSHPTSGGPNEQFF TGCGCCAGCAGCCACCCGACTAGCGGGGGGCCCAATGAGCAGTTCTTC TRBD2 few TRBJ2-1 TRBV4-1
CASSLTGQSNTEAFF TGTGCCAGTAGCCTCACGGGACAGAGCAACACTGAAGCTTTCTTT TRBD1 few TRBJ1-1 TRBV19
CASSLEEGLLPLHF TGTGCCAGCAGCTTAGAAGAGGGACTTTTGCCCCTCCACTTT NA many TRBJ1-6 TRBV7-2
CASSQVLKPDTQYF TGCGCCAGCAGCCAAGTATTGAAACCAGATACGCAGTATTTT NA few TRBJ2-3 TRBV4-1
CASRENGGNTIYF TGTGCCAGCAGAGAAAACGGGGGAAACACCATATATTTT NA many TRBJ1-3 TRBV12-3/TRBV12-4
CASSLAGQGFWQPQHF TGTGCCAGCAGTTTGGCGGGACAGGGTTTTTGGCAGCCCCAGCATTTT TRBD1 NA TRBJ1-5 TRBV12-3/TRBV12-4
CASSEARNSPLHF TGTGCCAGCAGTGAAGCTCGGAATTCACCCCTCCACTTT NA few TRBJ1-6 TRBV6-1
CASSFRGGDYNEQFF TGTGCCAGCAGCTTTCGAGGGGGGGATTACAATGAGCAGTTCTTC NA NA TRBJ2-1 TRBV7-9
CASRDTGGAGQPQHF TGTGCCAGCAGAGATACAGGGGGCGCCGGCCAGCCCCAGCATTTT TRBD1 NA TRBJ1-5 TRBV28
CSARPRDRSYEQYF TGCAGTGCTAGACCACGGGACAGGTCCTACGAGCAGTACTTC TRBD1 few TRBJ2-7 TRBV20-1
CSAKRVSSYEQYF TGCAGTGCCAAGCGGGTTAGCTCCTACGAGCAGTACTTC NA many TRBJ2-7 TRBV20-1
CASSRPGQGFFSGELFF TGTGCCAGCAGCCGACCGGGACAGGGTTTTTTCTCCGGGGAGCTGTTTTTT TRBD1 NA TRBJ2-2 TRBV12-3/TRBV12-4
CASRARGVYNEQFF TGTGCCAGCAGGGCTCGGGGGGTTTACAATGAGCAGTTCTTC TRBD2 NA TRBJ2-1 TRBV5-4
CASSYGPGQGYEQYF TGTGCCAGCAGCTATGGACCGGGACAGGGGTACGAGCAGTACTTC TRBD1 NA TRBJ2-7 TRBV7-2
CSVVGGPYEQYF TGCAGCGTTGTCGGGGGGCCCTACGAGCAGTACTTC NA once TRBJ2-7 TRBV29-1
CASGRTNIQYF TGTGCCAGCGGACGGACAAACATTCAGTACTTC NA NA TRBJ2-4 TRBV2
CASSGATSYNEQFF TGTGCCAGCAGTGGGGCTACCAGCTACAATGAGCAGTTCTTC NA few TRBJ2-1 TRBV2
CASSPWGGDGYTF TGTGCCAGCAGCCCGTGGGGGGGCGATGGCTACACCTTC NA NA TRBJ1-2 TRBV14
CASSQRLAAVGNEQYF TGCGCCAGCAGCCAACGACTAGCGGCCGTAGGGAACGAGCAGTACTTC TRBD2 few TRBJ2-7 TRBV4-1
CASSYSTSGGPSKEQIEADTQYF TGTGCCAGCAGTTACTCGACTAGCGGGGGCCCCAGTAAAGAGCAGATAGAGGCAGATACGCAGTATTTT TRBD2 few TRBJ2-3 TRBV6-2/TRBV6-3
CASSRGAQPQHF TGTGCCAGCAGTCGGGGGGCTCAGCCCCAGCATTTT NA NA TRBJ1-5 TRBV12-3/TRBV12-4
CSSTGGTGYTF TGCAGTTCTACAGGGGGCACTGGCTACACCTTC TRBD1 few TRBJ1-2 TRBV20-1
CSARDWVEASPLHF TGCAGTGCTAGAGATTGGGTGGAGGCCTCACCCCTCCACTTT NA few TRBJ1-6 TRBV20-1
CASSVTSGEYNEQFF TGTGCCAGCAGCGTGACTAGCGGGGAATACAATGAGCAGTTCTTC TRBD2 NA TRBJ2-1 TRBV7-3
CASRLETSNSPLHF TGTGCCAGCAGACTAGAGACAAGTAATTCACCCCTCCACTTT NA NA TRBJ1-6 TRBV28
CASSWDQVPTYSYNEQFF TGTGCCAGCAGCTGGGATCAAGTCCCCACATATTCCTACAATGAGCAGTTCTTC NA few TRBJ2-1 TRBV5-4
CASSLTSEAPYNEQFF TGTGCCAGCAGCTTAACGTCGGAGGCACCCTACAATGAGCAGTTCTTC NA NA TRBJ2-1 TRBV7-3
CASRLAGDYEQYF TGTGCCAGCCGACTAGCGGGAGACTACGAGCAGTACTTC TRBD2 NA TRBJ2-7 TRBV6-2/TRBV6-3
CASSLGPAGAEQYF TGTGCCAGCAGCTTAGGTCCAGCGGGGGCCGAGCAGTACTTC TRBD2 NA TRBJ2-7 TRBV7-6
CASSYRRGPSTGELFF TGTGCCAGCAGTTACAGGCGGGGGCCCTCCACCGGGGAGCTGTTTTTT NA NA TRBJ2-2 TRBV6-6
CAISEVGPPQGGELFF TGTGCCATCAGTGAGGTGGGGCCCCCCCAGGGCGGGGAGCTGTTTTTT NA NA TRBJ2-2 TRBV10-3
CASSHGTPADEQFF TGCGCCAGCAGCCACGGGACCCCGGCCGATGAGCAGTTCTTC NA few TRBJ2-1 TRBV4-1
CASRIRGLNTEAFF TGTGCCAGCAGGATCCGGGGCCTGAACACTGAAGCTTTCTTT NA many TRBJ1-1 TRBV6-1
CSARGGRTYEQYF TGCAGTGCTAGAGGGGGCAGGACCTACGAGCAGTACTTC NA NA TRBJ2-7 TRBV20-1
CSARGTSDSYEQYF TGCAGTGCTAGAGGGACTAGCGACTCCTACGAGCAGTACTTC TRBD2 NA TRBJ2-7 TRBV20-1
CASSLAVGLAGREETQYF TGTGCCAGCAGCTTAGCGGTCGGACTAGCGGGGAGAGAAGAGACCCAGTACTTC TRBD2 NA TRBJ2-5 TRBV7-9
CASSPQYLANYGYTF TGTGCCAGCTCACCGCAATATCTTGCTAACTATGGCTACACCTTC NA many TRBJ1-2 TRBV18
CASSLATGSTEAFF TGTGCCAGCAGCTTGGCTACAGGGTCCACTGAAGCTTTCTTT NA once TRBJ1-1 TRBV5-4